The source of this T cell receptor beta chain is a study of post-analysis software for immune sequencing data. Overall study findings and caveats: People with multiple sclerosis had a significantly lower normalized Chao1 diversity than controls did. The five TRBV segments detected at higher frequency in patients than in controls included TRBV5-6, TRBV5-1 and TRBV20-1.

Carried by the TCR beta cDNA libraries were unique molecular identifiers. Yield was roughly 0.5 million cDNA molecules from roughly 0.93 to 9.6 million T cells. From the PCR reads, TCRdb called clonotypes with MiXCR, one entry per CDR3 protein. Here the sample spans approximately 570,000 distinct CDR3 sequences, 44% being singletons. The CDR3 extends over 14 amino acids. V was pared by 7 bases and J by 2 bases, with 14 bases between. The germline V gene has CDR1 SNHLY and CDR2 FYNNEI. For this clonotype: No antigen is known for it.

The chain recombines TRBV2 with TRBJ2-5; possibly TRBD2 for D (6 bases). Sequencing input: blood. The sequence came from a girl aged 5-17 years with multiple sclerosis. CDR3 sequence (DNA): TGTGCCAGCAAAGGGGCGGGGTTTCAAGAGACCCAGTACTTC. Protein: CASKGAGFQETQYF.